The source of this TCR beta chain is a study of Tregs in tolerant kidney transplant recipients. Generated by immunoSEQ multiplex PCR, the TCRdb table keeps only in-frame clones and is missing some. The sample lists about 69,000 clones, approximately 88% occurring once. Per germline, CDR1 SGDLS and CDR2 YYNGEE. The CDR3 spans 15 residues. The V and J ends lost 3 bases and 0 bases, in that order; junction bases with no gene match: 1. The origin of this receptor is a human donor who received a combined kidney and bone marrow transplant. This chain links TRBV9 with TRBJ2-7, with 12 nucleotides matching TRBD2. Sequencing used CD4+ T cells from blood, obtained before the transplant. The CDR3 spells CASSATSGSSYEQYF. The CDR3 nucleotides are TGTGCCAGCAGCGCGACTAGCGGGAGCTCCTACGAGCAGTACTTC.